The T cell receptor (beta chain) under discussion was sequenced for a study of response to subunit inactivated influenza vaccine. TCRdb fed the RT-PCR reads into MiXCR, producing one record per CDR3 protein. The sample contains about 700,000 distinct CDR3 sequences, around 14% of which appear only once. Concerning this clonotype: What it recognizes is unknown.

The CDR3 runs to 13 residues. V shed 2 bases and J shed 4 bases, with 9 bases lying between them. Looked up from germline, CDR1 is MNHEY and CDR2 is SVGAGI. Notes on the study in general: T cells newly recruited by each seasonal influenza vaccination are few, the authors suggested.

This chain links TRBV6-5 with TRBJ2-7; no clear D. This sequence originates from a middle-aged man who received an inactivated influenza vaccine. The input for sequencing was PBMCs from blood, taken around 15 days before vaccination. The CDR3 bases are TGTGCCAGCAGTTACCCTGGGGAATACGAGCAGTACTTC. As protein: CASSYPGEYEQYF.